A single sample gave rise to the 18 T cell receptor beta chains below, sequenced in a study of T cells in narcolepsy. Clones were sequenced by immunoSEQ multiplex PCR, and TCRdb holds only the in-frame ones, with some missing. The sample lists fewer than 35,000 clones; roughly 87% were seen once. Sequenced: memory (CD45RA-) CD4+ T cells from blood. The receptors here all came from a human donor in good health.

This chain connects TRBV5-4 to TRBJ1-6, with D unclear. Between the trimmed V and J ends, which lost 2 bases and 0 bases, there was a span of 12 bases. CDR1 is SGHNT, CDR2 YYREEE, per germline (reference sequence). The CDR3 loop spans 17 amino acids. CDR3 sequence: CASSLGPLSSYNSPLHF. The DNA for the CDR3 is TGTGCCAGCAGCTTAGGGCCCCTGAGCTCCTATAATTCACCCCTCCACTTT. The whole variable domain, remainder taken from reference TRBV5-4 and TRBJ1-6, is ETGVTQSPTHLIKTRGQQVTLRCSSQSGHNTVSWYQQALGQGPQFIFQYYREEENGRGNFPPRFSGLQFPNYSSELNVNALELDDSALYLCASSLGPLSSYNSPLHFGNGTRLTVT.

The rearrangement joins TRBV5-1 to TRBJ1-4; D uncertain. V was cut by 7 bases and J by 7 bases, with 17 bases left in between. Germline V lookup: CDR1 SGHRS, CDR2 YFSETQ. The CDR3 extends over 14 amino acids. The CDR3 nucleotides are TGCGCCAGCGCGCTCGGGGAAGGCTTTGAAAAACTGTTTTTT. This codes for CASALGEGFEKLFF.

The J gene is TRBJ1-2, the V gene TRBV28; tentatively, D is TRBD1 (6 bases). Trimming pared 9 bases from V and 6 bases from J, leaving 20 bases between. CDR3 length equals 14 residues. Germline-derived CDR1 and CDR2 are MDHEN and SYDVKM. The chain's CDR3 is CASVSPSGVHGYTF. The CDR3 nucleotides are TGTGCCAGTGTTTCTCCCTCAGGGGTACATGGCTACACCTTC.

This clone appeared once. The chain combines TRBV7-2 with TRBJ1-1, with 9 positions matching TRBD1. Germline values: CDR1 SGHTA, CDR2 FQGNSA. This CDR3 is built from 12 residues. V shed 9 bases and J 4 bases; nucleotides not matched to a gene: 3. This chain's CDR3 is CASKDRGTEAFF. CDR3 nucleotides: TGTGCCAGTAAGGACAGGGGCACTGAAGCTTTCTTT.

The chain joins TRBV27 to TRBJ1-2; 8 bases agree with TRBD1. Germline CDR1 reads MNHEY; CDR2 reads SMNVEV (reference sequence). The V and J ends lost 5 bases and 3 bases, in that order; junction bases with no gene match: 5. The CDR3 length is 14 residues. CDR3: CASSLGTGYYGYTF. CDR3 in DNA: TGTGCCAGCAGTCTCGGGACAGGCTACTATGGCTACACCTTC.

V gene TRBV18 combines with J gene TRBJ2-5; D gene unclear. V was pared by 0 bases and J by 0 bases, with 2 bases between. Germline V CDR1 and CDR2: KGHSH, LQKENI. This CDR3 has 13 amino acids. CDR3 DNA: TGTGCCAGCTCACCACCGTACCAAGAGACCCAGTACTTC. It translates to CASSPPYQETQYF.

The gene calls are TRBV2 and TRBJ1-2; 8 bases agree with TRBD1. From germline, CDR1 is SNHLY and CDR2 FYNNEI. The junction had 6 bases not matched to a gene; V was cut back by 6 bases and J by 6 bases. The CDR3 loop spans 13 amino acids. CDR3 region: CASRTDRADGYTF. In DNA form, the CDR3 reads TGTGCCAGCAGGACGGACAGGGCGGATGGCTACACCTTC.

The chain joins TRBV4-1 to TRBJ2-3, with D unclear. This CDR3 comprises 17 residues. Germline CDR1 MGHRA, CDR2 YSYEKL. Trimming left V 2 bases short and J 6 bases short, with 21 bases between. In nucleotides, the CDR3 is TGCGCCAGCAGCCAAATTAACATGGGGTGGGTAGATGATACGCAGTATTTT. It specifies CASSQINMGWVDDTQYF.

This chain joins TRBV5-1 and TRBJ1-1; D not certain. The CDR3 covers 15 residues. The germline V and J ends were trimmed by 0 bases and 1 base, with 10 bases remaining between them. CDR1 is SGHRS, CDR2 YFSETQ, per germline. This CDR3 reads CASSLGSIQNTEAFF. The CDR3 nucleotides are TGCGCCAGCAGCTTGGGATCCATACAGAACACTGAAGCTTTCTTT.

The V call is TRBV29-1, the J call TRBJ1-1, with D perhaps TRBD1 (5 bases). Germline V lookup: CDR1 SQVTM, CDR2 ANQGSEA. This CDR3 comprises 17 residues. V was trimmed by 4 bases and J by 1 base, leaving 22 bases between them. In DNA, the CDR3 is TGCAGCGTTGTTGGTGGCAGGGAGGTAAGATGGAACACTGAAGCTTTCTTT. This codes for CSVVGGREVRWNTEAFF.

The gene calls are TRBV18 and TRBJ2-1; 7 bases are shared with TRBD2. Losses at the gene ends were 1 base for V and 5 bases for J; bases not matched to a gene: 2. CDR3 length: 14 residues. Germline values: CDR1 KGHSH, CDR2 LQKENI. Here the CDR3 reads CASSPREGNNEQFF. For the CDR3, the DNA is TGTGCCAGCTCACCACGGGAGGGGAACAATGAGCAGTTCTTC. Full variable domain (rest looked up from reference TRBV18 and TRBJ2-1): NAGVMQNPRHLVRRRGQEARLRCSPMKGHSHVYWYRQLPEEGLKFMVYLQKENIIDESGMPKERFSAEFPKEGPSILRIQQVVRGDSAAYFCASSPREGNNEQFFGPGTRLTVL.

V and J are TRBV7-9 and TRBJ2-1, with 8 bases fitting TRBD2. Trimming took 2 bases from V and 4 from J; bases not matched to a gene: 7. The CDR3 sequence is 16 residues long. Germline V gives CDR1 SEHNR, CDR2 FQNEAQ (reference sequence). The CDR3 DNA reads TGTGCCAGCAGCTTAACGCACGGGGGGGATTACAATGAGCAGTTCTTC. This sequence encodes CASSLTHGGDYNEQFF.

The CDR3 nucleotides are TGCGCCAGCAGTCCCGGGGCGAATTCACCCCTCCACTTT. It yields the protein CASSPGANSPLHF. The J gene is TRBJ1-6, the V gene TRBV10-2, with D possibly TRBD1 on 5 matching bases. Deletions cut 5 bases from V and 7 bases from J, with 9 bases between. The CDR3 totals 13 residues. Germline CDR1 WSHSY, CDR2 SAAADI.

The genes are TRBV7-9 and TRBJ2-7; D is perhaps TRBD1 (5 bases). Germline V gene sequence: CDR1 SEHNR, CDR2 FQNEAQ (reference sequence). V lost 4 bases and J 3 bases, leaving 10 bases between the germline ends. The CDR3 consists of 13 residues. The CDR3 region has the DNA TGTGCCAGCAGCTCTTCAGGGAACTACGAGCAGTACTTC. Translated: CASSSSGNYEQYF.

This rearrangement joins TRBV2 to TRBJ2-3, with TRBD2 matching over 7 bases. J lost 0 bases, V lost 7 bases, and 7 bases had no gene match. The germline V gene encodes CDR1 SNHLY and CDR2 FYNNEI. The CDR3 runs to 15 residues. The CDR3 region has the DNA TGTGCCAGCACGAGCGGGGATTTCAGCACAGATACGCAGTATTTT. It codes for CASTSGDFSTDTQYF.

The chain couples TRBV6-6 to TRBJ1-1, with D hard to call. Germline CDR1 is MNHNY and CDR2 is SVGAGI (reference sequence). V lost 2 bases, J lost 1 base, and 14 bases lay in between. There are 16 residues in the CDR3. CDR3 sequence (DNA): TGTGCCAGCAGTTACCCCCAAGGTCTTAAGAACACTGAAGCTTTCTTT. Translation gives CASSYPQGLKNTEAFF.

The gene calls are TRBV13 and TRBJ1-1, with a tentative D call TRBD1 (6 bases). The V end was cut by 2 bases, the J end by 1 base, with 26 bases between. Germline V gene sequence: CDR1 PRHDT, CDR2 FYEKMQ (reference sequence). This CDR3 comprises 20 residues. The CDR3 DNA is TGTGCCAGCAGCTTATATGTTCGCTCCAGGGGTCGTCAGGGGAACACTGAAGCTTTCTTT. This translates into CASSLYVRSRGRQGNTEAFF.

The J gene is TRBJ2-3, the V gene TRBV27; tentative D call: TRBD2 (7 bases). The CDR3 totals 15 residues. The germline V gene encodes CDR1 MNHEY and CDR2 SMNVEV (reference sequence). V dropped 5 bases and J dropped 0 bases, with 12 bases sitting between them. The CDR3 spells CASSLRGASTDTQYF. The CDR3 DNA reads TGTGCCAGCAGTCTCCGGGGGGCCAGCACAGATACGCAGTATTTT.